The clone carrying this T cell receptor beta chain has just one count. These data are taken from a study of blood T cell repertoires in COVID-19. As processed by the authors: Amplification with reference gene primers provided the estimates of nucleated cell counts. Measured with immunoSEQ multiplex PCR; TCRdb has only the in-frame clones, and not every one. The V and J calls and the clone size are those of that table, but D and trimming were determined from the DNA. Of fewer than 400,000 clones in the sample, around 82% were seen once. This CDR3 is built from 14 residues. The V and J ends lost 4 bases and 3 bases respectively, with 13 bases between them. Germline V lookup: CDR1 LNHDA, CDR2 SQIVND (reference sequence).

The chain carries TRBV19 and TRBJ2-7, with D possibly matching TRBD1 (6 bases). This clonotype was sampled from a man aged 25-45 years with active or convalescent COVID-19. Sequencing was carried out using peripheral blood. The DNA of the CDR3 is TGTGCCAGTAGTACGCAACAGGGAAACTACGAGCAGTACTTC. This encodes CASSTQQGNYEQYF.